Listed below are T cell receptor beta chains from one sample, sequenced in a study of T cell responses to AZD1222 COVID-19 vaccine. The data were produced by immunoSEQ multiplex PCR, yet TCRdb's version contains in-frame clones alone and is incomplete. The sample lists 55,000 to 70,000 clones, 88% occurring once. The specimen was peripheral blood, collected on day 0 of AZD1222 vaccination. These receptors came from an adult in good health. Both conserved end residues are part of each CDR3. The D gene is left open where the match is weak. Clone size appears in some rows only: once, few, many, or a class for an expanded clone.

J,D,V,size,CDR3,DNA
TRBJ1-2,TRBD1,TRBV14,-,CASSHRQGLGYGYTF,TGTGCCAGCAGCCACCGACAGGGGTTAGGCTATGGCTACACCTTC
TRBJ2-6,TRBD1,TRBV3-1/TRBV3-2,-,CASSQQGQDSGGANVLTF,TGTGCCAGCAGCCAACAGGGACAGGATTCGGGTGGGGCCAACGTCCTGACTTTC
TRBJ2-6,TRBD2,TRBV4-2,medium-sized,CASSQDGGAGANVLTF,TGTGCCAGCAGCCAAGATGGGGGGGCTGGGGCCAACGTCCTGACTTTC
TRBJ2-7,-,TRBV28,once,CASSLRGSYEQYF,TGTGCCAGCAGTTTGCGGGGATCCTACGAGCAGTACTTC
TRBJ2-2,-,TRBV5-1,-,CASSLFTSKNTGELFF,TGCGCCAGCAGCTTGTTTACTAGCAAAAACACCGGGGAGCTGTTTTTT
TRBJ2-5,TRBD2,TRBV15,-,CATSRPTFLAGETQYF,TGTGCCACCAGCAGACCCACCTTTCTAGCGGGTGAGACCCAGTACTTC
TRBJ1-5,TRBD1,TRBV11-3,once,CASSFPLGDSYSNQPQHF,TGTGCCAGCAGCTTTCCCCTGGGGGACAGCTATAGCAATCAGCCCCAGCATTTT
TRBJ2-7,-,TRBV3-1/TRBV3-2,-,CASSQDLGTVEQYF,TGTGCCAGCAGCCAAGATCTGGGGACGGTCGAGCAGTACTTC
TRBJ2-3,TRBD2,TRBV11-3,-,CASSSRTSGRRDTQYF,TGTGCCAGCAGCTCCCGGACTAGCGGGAGACGGGATACGCAGTATTTT
TRBJ1-2,-,TRBV12-3/TRBV12-4,-,CASSLEGFYGYTF,TGTGCCAGCAGTTTAGAAGGGTTCTATGGCTACACCTTC
TRBJ1-1,-,TRBV7-9,-,CASSIGMNTEAFF,TGTGCCAGCAGCATTGGGATGAACACTGAAGCTTTCTTT
TRBJ1-3,-,TRBV11-2,once,CASRRGTSRRGNTIYF,TGTGCCAGCAGGCGCGGGACTTCCAGGAGAGGAAACACCATATATTTT
TRBJ1-1,-,TRBV21-1,-,CASSNIEAFF,TGTGCCAGCAGCAATATCGAAGCTTTCTTT
TRBJ2-2,-,TRBV10-3,-,CAISATRTRVWCTRAQNTGELFF,TGTGCCATCAGTGCAACGCGAACACGGGTTTGGTGTACCCGGGCCCAGAACACCGGGGAGCTGTTTTTT
TRBJ1-1,-,TRBV29-1,-,CSVDGQGNTEAFF,TGCAGCGTTGATGGGCAGGGGAACACTGAAGCTTTCTTT
TRBJ2-2,-,TRBV5-1,-,CASSLGQGDTGELFF,TGCGCCAGCAGCTTGGGGCAGGGTGACACCGGGGAGCTGTTTTTT